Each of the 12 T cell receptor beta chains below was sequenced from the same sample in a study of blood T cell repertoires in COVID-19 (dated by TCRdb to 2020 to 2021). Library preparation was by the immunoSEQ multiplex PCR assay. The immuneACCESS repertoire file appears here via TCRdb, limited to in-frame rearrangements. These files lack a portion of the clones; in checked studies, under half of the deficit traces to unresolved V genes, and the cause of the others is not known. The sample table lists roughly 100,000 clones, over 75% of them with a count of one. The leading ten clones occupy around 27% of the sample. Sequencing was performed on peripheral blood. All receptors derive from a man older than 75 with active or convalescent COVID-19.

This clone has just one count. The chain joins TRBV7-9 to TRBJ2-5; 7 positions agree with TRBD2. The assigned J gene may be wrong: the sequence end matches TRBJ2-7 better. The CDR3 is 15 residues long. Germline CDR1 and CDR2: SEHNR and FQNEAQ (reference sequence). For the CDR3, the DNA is TGTGCCAGCAGCGCCCCGTGGGACTACCCCTACGAGCAGTACTTC. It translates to CASSAPWDYPYEQYF.

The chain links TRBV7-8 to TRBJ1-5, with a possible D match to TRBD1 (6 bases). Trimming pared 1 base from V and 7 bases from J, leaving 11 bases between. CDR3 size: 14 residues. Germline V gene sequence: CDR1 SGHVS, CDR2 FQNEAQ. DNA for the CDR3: TGTGCCAGCAGCTTAGGAGAGGACAGCCAGCCCCAGCATTTT. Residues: CASSLGEDSQPQHF.

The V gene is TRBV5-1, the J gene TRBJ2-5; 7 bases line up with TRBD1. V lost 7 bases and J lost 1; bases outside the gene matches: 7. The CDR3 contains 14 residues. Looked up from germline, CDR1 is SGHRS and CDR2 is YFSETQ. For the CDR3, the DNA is TGCGCCAGCGGAACCGGGACAGCCCAAGAGACCCAGTACTTC. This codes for CASGTGTAQETQYF. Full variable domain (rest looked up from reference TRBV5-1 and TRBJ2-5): KAGVTQTPRYLIKTRGQQVTLSCSPISGHRSVSWYQQTPGQGLQFLFEYFSETQRNKGNFPGRFSGRQFSNSRSEMNVSTLELGDSALYLCASGTGTAQETQYFGPGTRLLVL.

The DNA of the CDR3 is TGCGCCAGCAAGGAGGTGCCCACCGAAAAACTGTTTTTT. Its protein is CASKEVPTEKLFF. The rearrangement links TRBV10-2 to TRBJ1-4; D ambiguous. V was clipped by 7 bases and J by 8 bases, with 14 bases between them. In germline, CDR1 is WSHSY, CDR2 SAAADI. The CDR3 runs to 13 residues.

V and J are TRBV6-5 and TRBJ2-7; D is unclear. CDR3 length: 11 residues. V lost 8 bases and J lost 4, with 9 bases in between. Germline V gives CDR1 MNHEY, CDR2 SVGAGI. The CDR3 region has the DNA TGTGCCAGCCTTACAAGTTACGAGCAGTACTTC. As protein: CASLTSYEQYF.

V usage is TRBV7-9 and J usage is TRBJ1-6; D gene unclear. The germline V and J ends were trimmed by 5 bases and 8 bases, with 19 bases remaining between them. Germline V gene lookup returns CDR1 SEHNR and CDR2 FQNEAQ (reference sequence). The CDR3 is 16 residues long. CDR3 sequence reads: CASSLYSSPGDSPLHF. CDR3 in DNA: TGTGCCAGCAGCCTCTACTCGTCGCCCGGGGATTCACCCCTCCACTTT.

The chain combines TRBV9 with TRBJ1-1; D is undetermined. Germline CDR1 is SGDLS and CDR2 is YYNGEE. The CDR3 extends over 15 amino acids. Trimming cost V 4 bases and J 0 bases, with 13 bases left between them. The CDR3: CASSPGPSMNTEAFF. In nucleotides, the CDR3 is TGTGCCAGCAGCCCTGGGCCTTCTATGAACACTGAAGCTTTCTTT. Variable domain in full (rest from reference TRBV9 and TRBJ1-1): DSGVTQTPKHLITATGQRVTLRCSPRSGDLSVYWYQQSLDQGLQFLIQYYNGEERAKGNILERFSAQQFPDLHSELNLSSLELGDSALYFCASSPGPSMNTEAFFGQGTRLTVV.

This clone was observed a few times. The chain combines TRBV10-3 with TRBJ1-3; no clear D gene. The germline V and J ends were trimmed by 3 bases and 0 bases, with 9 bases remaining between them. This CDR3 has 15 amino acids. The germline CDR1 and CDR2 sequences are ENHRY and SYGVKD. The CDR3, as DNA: TGTGCCATCAGTGATACCAGATTCTCTGGAAACACCATATATTTT. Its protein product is CAISDTRFSGNTIYF.

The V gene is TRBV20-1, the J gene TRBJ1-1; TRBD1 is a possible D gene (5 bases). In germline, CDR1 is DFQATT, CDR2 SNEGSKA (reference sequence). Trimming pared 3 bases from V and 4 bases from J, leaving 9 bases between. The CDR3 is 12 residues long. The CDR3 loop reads CSASRRATEAFF. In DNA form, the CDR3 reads TGCAGTGCTAGTCGCAGGGCCACTGAAGCTTTCTTT.

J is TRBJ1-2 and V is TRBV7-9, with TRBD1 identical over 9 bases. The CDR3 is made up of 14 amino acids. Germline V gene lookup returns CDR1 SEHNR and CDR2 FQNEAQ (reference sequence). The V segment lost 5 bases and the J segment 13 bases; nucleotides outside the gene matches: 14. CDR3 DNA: TGTGCCAGCAGCCCCCTAGGGCTGGACAGGGGCATCACCTTC. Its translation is CASSPLGLDRGITF.

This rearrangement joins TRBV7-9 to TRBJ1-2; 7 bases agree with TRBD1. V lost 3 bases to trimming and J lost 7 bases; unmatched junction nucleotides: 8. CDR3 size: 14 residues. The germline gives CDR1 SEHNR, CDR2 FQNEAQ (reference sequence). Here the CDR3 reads CASSFSLGTAGYTF. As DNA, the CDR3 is TGTGCCAGCAGCTTCTCCCTCGGGACAGCTGGCTACACCTTC.

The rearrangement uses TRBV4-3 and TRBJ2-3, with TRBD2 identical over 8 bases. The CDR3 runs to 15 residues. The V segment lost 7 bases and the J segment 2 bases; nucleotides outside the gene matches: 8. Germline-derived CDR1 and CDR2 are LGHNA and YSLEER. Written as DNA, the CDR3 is TGCGCCAGCATGTCGGGGACTAGAGACACAGATACGCAGTATTTT. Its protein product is CASMSGTRDTDTQYF.